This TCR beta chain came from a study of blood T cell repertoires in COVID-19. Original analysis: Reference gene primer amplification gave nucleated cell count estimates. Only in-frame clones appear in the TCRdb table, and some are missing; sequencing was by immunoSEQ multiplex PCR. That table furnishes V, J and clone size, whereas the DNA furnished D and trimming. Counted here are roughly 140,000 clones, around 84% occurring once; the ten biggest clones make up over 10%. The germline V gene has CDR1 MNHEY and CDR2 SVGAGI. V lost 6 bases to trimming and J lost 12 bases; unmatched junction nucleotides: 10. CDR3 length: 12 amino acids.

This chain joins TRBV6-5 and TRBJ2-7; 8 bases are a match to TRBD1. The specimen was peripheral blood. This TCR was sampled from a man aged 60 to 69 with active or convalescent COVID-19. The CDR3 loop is CASSGRDRSSYF. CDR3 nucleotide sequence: TGTGCCAGCAGCGGAAGGGACAGGAGTTCGTACTTC.